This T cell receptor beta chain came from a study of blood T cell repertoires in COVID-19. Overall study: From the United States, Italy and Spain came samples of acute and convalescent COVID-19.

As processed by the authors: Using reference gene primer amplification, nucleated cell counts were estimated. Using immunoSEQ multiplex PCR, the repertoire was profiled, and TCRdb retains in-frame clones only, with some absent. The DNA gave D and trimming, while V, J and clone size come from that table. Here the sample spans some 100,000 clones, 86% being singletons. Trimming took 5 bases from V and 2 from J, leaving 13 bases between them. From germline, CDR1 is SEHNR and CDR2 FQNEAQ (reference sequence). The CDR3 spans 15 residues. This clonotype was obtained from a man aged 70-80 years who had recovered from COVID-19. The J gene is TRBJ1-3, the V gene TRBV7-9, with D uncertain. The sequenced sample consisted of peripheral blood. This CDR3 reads CASSRREEPGNTIYF. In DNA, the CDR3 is TGTGCCAGCAGCCGGAGGGAAGAACCTGGAAACACCATATATTTT.